This record looks at one T cell receptor (beta chain) sequence and its context. This clonotype was detected ten times or more. Its antigen has not been determined. Base qualities are not recorded, but no much larger clone differs from it by a single base. The data originate from a study of Graves' ophthalmopathy and Graves' hyperthyroidism (dated by TCRdb to 2016 to 2019). Some background on the complete study: Peripheral blood was collected at initial diagnosis, prior to any treatment. In total, around 130 blood samples were TCR-sequenced: some 43 ophthalmopathy, approximately 80 hyperthyroidism and around 17 hyperthyroidism-to-ophthalmopathy patients. The 100 discovery patients were randomly split 7:3 into training and test sets. A discovery set of 100 patients (about 45 ophthalmopathy, about 55 stable hyperthyroidism) was enrolled to explore V-J signatures distinguishing ophthalmopathy from hyperthyroidism. For independent validation, a separate cohort was made up of approximately 18 hyperthyroidism patients plus 17 patients who later progressed from hyperthyroidism to ophthalmopathy. Once sampling was done, hyperthyroidism patients were given methimazole at a starting dose of 30 mg daily, while ophthalmopathy patients were given high-dose intravenous methylprednisolone. To tell Graves' ophthalmopathy apart from Graves' hyperthyroidism, and to predict which patients would progress to ophthalmopathy, the study relied on TCR beta repertoire signatures. In five to seven hyperthyroidism patients, T-cell repertoires of thyroid tissue and blood were compared. Overall results and qualifications from the work: Most expanded thyroid clonotypes with a frequency above 0.001 also appeared in blood, which suggests that blood repertoires may reflect the immune response in the thyroid. In validation, the model predicted ophthalmopathy progression with about 71% sensitivity and around 72% specificity; around twelve predicted patients were CT-confirmed with GO in a median of around 6.5 months. In cross-validation, the 13-signature model distinguished ophthalmopathy from stable hyperthyroidism with 85% to 90% sensitivity and around 81% specificity, and in the test set the corresponding values were around 80% and 75%. Sample size was not predetermined statistically, and investigators were not blinded to group allocation.

V trim: 5 bases; J trim: 5 bases; unmatched bases: 7. The germline V gene (reference sequence) gives CDR1 as SEHNR and CDR2 as FQNEAQ. Counted from cysteine to phenylalanine, this CDR3 has 15 amino acids. Just the 45-base CDR3 DNA is kept, in frame starting at base 1. Ophthalmopathy patients had moderately to severely active disease, Clinical Activity Score of at least 3, NOSPECS grade of at least 4, and disease duration under 3 months. Patients with other autoimmune diseases, uncontrolled infections, pregnancy or lactation were excluded. Diagnosis relied on clinical symptoms, serum thyroxine, TRAb, thyroid ultrasound and orbital computed tomography. PBMCs were isolated from approximately 10 ml of fresh peripheral blood by Ficoll-Paque density gradient centrifugation. Total RNA was extracted with Trizol reagent and quality-checked on an Agilent 2100 Bioanalyzer. For repertoire sequencing, the TCR beta CDR3 regions were amplified from RNA transcripts. The first round of RT-PCR was done with HTBI primers and the Qiagen OneStep RT-PCR kit, and was followed by a second round of multiplex PCR, then size selection and purification. The libraries underwent paired-end sequencing with 100 bp reads on an Illumina HiSeq2000. In the paper's pipeline: SOAPnuke was used to process the reads, removing any read that contained adapters or uncalled bases, had a mean Phred below 15, or lacked an exact match to the constant primer or identifier. COPE v1.2.5 was used to merge the high-quality paired reads. Unique nucleotide sequences were defined as clonotypes and aligned to IMGT TRB V, D and J references using MiTCR v1.1. The analysis was limited to V-J combinations with a frequency above 0.0001, which together covered 99% to 99.2% of the repertoires. For each V-J combination, a TCR clonal expansion and chaos score was defined as F50 clonal expansion divided by the chaos observed in the TCRdist matrix. Welch's t-statistics and random forest were used to reduce the features to roughly 14 V-J combinations, which were then used as input to a naive Bayes classifier. The Morisita-Horn index was used to measure how similar the thyroid and blood repertoires were. Using fastp at Q25 and MiXCR, TCRdb reprocessed the public reads and kept productive beta chains. Every CDR3 protein is listed once, alongside the most common genes and DNA of its rows. These V and J calls rely on TCRdb rather than the paper's analysis. The sample table lists 200,000 to 250,000 distinct CDR3 sequences, roughly 21% of them with a count of one. The ten largest clones take up 43% of the sample.

The sequence was obtained from a woman between 45 and 60 years old with Graves' ophthalmopathy. Donor details come from another sample of the same person, matched by shared clones. Sequencing was carried out using peripheral blood. The rearrangement combines TRBV7-9 with TRBJ2-7, and 12 bases in between align with TRBD2. CDR3 sequence: CASSRPSGRADEQYF. The DNA sequence is as follows: TGTGCCAGCAGCAGACCTAGCGGGAGGGCCGACGAGCAGTACTTC.